The 17 T cell receptor beta chains below all came from one sample that was sequenced in a study of blood T cell repertoires in COVID-19. Clones were sequenced by immunoSEQ multiplex PCR, and TCRdb holds only the in-frame ones, with some missing. There are tens of thousands of clones in the sample; about two thirds occur only once, and around 5.9% lies in the top ten. Sequencing was carried out using peripheral blood. These TCRs come from a man of 80 years or more with acute or convalescent COVID-19.

The gene calls are TRBV3-1 (or the pseudogene TRBV3-2) and TRBJ2-5, with a weak D call TRBD2 (5 bases). CDR3 size: 14 residues. Germline V gene lookup returns CDR1 LGHDT and CDR2 YNNKEL (reference sequence). V lost 1 base and J 4 bases, leaving 10 bases between the germline ends. CDR3 amino acids: CASSQVPGRETQYF. As DNA, the CDR3 is TGTGCCAGCAGCCAAGTCCCGGGGAGAGAGACCCAGTACTTC.

V is TRBV12-5 and J is TRBJ2-2; no reliable D call. Germline lookup yields CDR1 LGHNT and CDR2 FRNRAP. The CDR3 loop spans 13 amino acids. With 3 bases removed from V and 6 bases from J, the gap between germline ends came to 8 bases. CDR3 amino acids: CASGLFGPGELFF. As DNA, the CDR3 is TGTGCTAGTGGTTTATTTGGGCCCGGGGAGCTGTTTTTT.

In nucleotides, the CDR3 is TGTGCCATCAGCCCGGCAAGGGGCGATGAGCAGTTCTTC. Protein sequence: CAISPARGDEQFF. The rearrangement uses TRBV10-3 and TRBJ2-1; TRBD1 might be the D (5 bases). CDR1 is ENHRY and CDR2 is SYGVKD in the germline V gene. V lost 6 bases, J lost 8 bases, and 14 bases lay in between. The CDR3 extends over 13 amino acids.

This clone was picked up a small number of times. V gene TRBV10-3 combines with J gene TRBJ2-7, with 10 bases identical to TRBD2. CDR1 and CDR2 (germline): ENHRY, SYGVKD. The CDR3 covers 12 residues. V lost 5 bases, J lost 7 bases, and 2 bases stayed unmatched. CDR3 sequence reads: CAISPSGGEQYF. The CDR3, as DNA: TGTGCCATCAGTCCTAGCGGGGGTGAGCAGTACTTC.

This chain joins TRBV5-4 and TRBJ2-2; 12 bases agree with TRBD2. The CDR3 extends over 15 amino acids. Unmatched junction bases numbered 5, after V lost 6 bases and J lost 5 bases. The germline V gene has CDR1 SGHNT and CDR2 YYREEE (reference sequence). CDR3 sequence (DNA): TGTGCCAGCACCCTAGCGGGAGGGGGAACCGGGGAGCTGTTTTTT. Translating gives CASTLAGGGTGELFF.

The rearrangement joins TRBV28 to TRBJ2-7; 11 bases line up with TRBD1. CDR3 size: 15 residues. The V segment lost 6 bases and the J segment 0 bases; nucleotides outside the gene matches: 4. In germline, CDR1 is MDHEN, CDR2 SYDVKM. DNA for the CDR3: TGTGCCAGCAGCCAGGACAGGGGGCTCTCCTACGAGCAGTACTTC. Residues: CASSQDRGLSYEQYF.

This clone has only a few counts. V is TRBV9 and J is TRBJ2-1; TRBD1 aligns across 7 bases. V gave up 4 bases and J gave up 0 bases; unmatched junction bases: 7. This CDR3 has 16 amino acids. The germline gives CDR1 SGDLS, CDR2 YYNGEE. The CDR3 nucleotides are TGTGCCAGCAGCAAAGAGGGGGCGAGCTCCTACAATGAGCAGTTCTTC. This encodes CASSKEGASSYNEQFF. The whole variable domain, filled in from reference TRBV9 and TRBJ2-1, reads DSGVTQTPKHLITATGQRVTLRCSPRSGDLSVYWYQQSLDQGLQFLIQYYNGEERAKGNILERFSAQQFPDLHSELNLSSLELGDSALYFCASSKEGASSYNEQFFGPGTRLTVL.

The CDR3 is CASSYGIDRVRDTEAFF. DNA for the CDR3: TGTGCCAGCAGCTATGGTATCGACAGGGTGAGGGACACTGAAGCTTTCTTT. The J gene is TRBJ1-1, the V gene TRBV5-4; 7 bases line up with TRBD1. The V gene end was trimmed by 3 bases and the J gene end by 3 bases; junction bases not matched to a gene: 14. Germline V CDR1 and CDR2: SGHNT, YYREEE (reference sequence). The length of the CDR3 is 17 residues.

By its share, this clone is medium-sized. V is TRBV19 and J is TRBJ2-2; D is ambiguous. The V gene's germline CDR1 is LNHDA and CDR2 SQIVND (reference sequence). This CDR3 region has 14 residues. Trimming shortened V by 3 bases and J by 0 bases, and 5 bases separated the two germline ends. CDR3: CASSIDTNTGELFF. DNA of the CDR3: TGTGCCAGTAGTATCGACACGAACACCGGGGAGCTGTTTTTT.

V and J are TRBV4-1 and TRBJ2-5; possibly TRBD1 for D (6 bases). The CDR3 has 16 residues. V lost 4 bases, J lost 4 bases, and 19 bases lay in between. In germline, CDR1 is MGHRA, CDR2 YSYEKL. This CDR3 is CASSPTGADSRETQYF. The CDR3 DNA sequence: TGCGCCAGCAGCCCCACCGGTGCGGACAGCCGAGAGACCCAGTACTTC.

The genes are TRBV6-2 or TRBV6-3 and TRBJ2-3; D is perhaps TRBD1 (6 bases). Germline assignment: CDR1 MNHEY and CDR2 SVGEGT. This CDR3 has 12 residues. V dropped 4 bases and J dropped 6 bases, with 8 bases sitting between them. The DNA for the CDR3 is TGTGCCAGCAGTTCTACAGGGGATACGCAGTATTTT. Its protein product is CASSSTGDTQYF.

This chain joins TRBV9 and TRBJ1-1, with 12 nucleotides matching TRBD1. CDR1 is SGDLS and CDR2 is YYNGEE in the germline V gene. V gave up 0 bases and J gave up 5 bases; unmatched junction bases: 26. The CDR3 loop spans 23 amino acids. CDR3 in DNA: TGTGCCAGCAGCGTAGGAACCACCACCGGGACAGGGGGCTTTAGGGGCGCGGGGACTGAAGCTTTCTTT. Translation: CASSVGTTTGTGGFRGAGTEAFF.

This chain joins TRBV11-2 and TRBJ1-1; a weak D match, TRBD1 (6 bases). CDR1 is SGHAT and CDR2 is FQNNGV in the germline V gene. V lost 5 bases to trimming and J lost 0 bases, with 10 bases between them. The CDR3 sequence is 14 residues long. The CDR3 bases are TGTGCCAGCAGCATTCGGACAGTGAACACTGAAGCTTTCTTT. This encodes CASSIRTVNTEAFF.

This clone came up a few times. One end of the junction fails to match germline, which may point to a read error. The V call is TRBV7-7, the J call TRBJ2-6, with 7 bases aligning to TRBD1. Germline V gene sequence: CDR1 SSHAT, CDR2 FNYEAQ (reference sequence). CDR3 length: 16 amino acids. CDR3 sequence: CASSLGGSSGANVLTF. The CDR3 nucleotides are TGTGCTAGCAGCTTAGGGGGCAGCTCTGGGGCCAACGTCCTGACTTTC.

This chain links TRBV10-2 with TRBJ1-1; possible D gene TRBD1, 6 bases. The CDR3 consists of 13 residues. Trimming removed 8 bases at V and 7 bases at J, with 17 bases between. Looked up from germline, CDR1 is WSHSY and CDR2 is SAAADI. This CDR3 is CASRRTAYDEAFF. For the CDR3, the DNA is TGCGCCAGCCGACGGACAGCCTACGATGAAGCTTTCTTT.

The chain couples TRBV2 to TRBJ2-7; D remains ambiguous. V was trimmed by 6 bases and J by 6 bases, leaving 9 bases between them. The germline CDR1 and CDR2 sequences are SNHLY and FYNNEI. The CDR3 spans 11 residues. The CDR3 region has the DNA TGTGCCAGCAGAGCTACGGGCGAGCAGTACTTC. As protein: CASRATGEQYF.

This clone was counted only a few times. The chain combines TRBV6-2 or TRBV6-3 with TRBJ1-2; TRBD1 agrees at 11 bases. The V gene end was trimmed by 2 bases and the J gene end by 6 bases; junction bases not matched to a gene: 2. CDR3 length: 14 residues. The germline gives CDR1 MNHEY, CDR2 SVGEGT. CDR3 region: CASSYGQGANGYTF. The CDR3 DNA follows: TGTGCCAGCAGTTACGGACAGGGGGCAAATGGCTACACCTTC.